Listed here are 15 T cell receptor beta chains from one sample, sequenced in a study of T cells after yellow fever vaccination. TCRdb itself ran the 5' RACE reads through MiXCR, one entry per CDR3 protein. The table has about 94,000 distinct CDR3 sequences, approximately 9% seen once; the top ten hold approximately 17%. The sequences come from CD8+ T cells not binding an NS4B(214-222) dextramer, sorted from PBMCs, collected roughly 14 days after the first yellow fever vaccination. The receptor set was obtained from a man younger than 35 who received the YFV17D yellow fever vaccine.

This clonotype occurred a few times. The chain links TRBV4-1 to TRBJ2-3; a possible D gene is TRBD2 (5 bases). CDR1 is MGHRA, CDR2 YSYEKL, per germline. This CDR3 spans 18 amino acids. V was shortened by 4 bases and J by 0 bases, with 20 bases between the two germline ends. Written as DNA, the CDR3 is TGCGCCAGCAGCCCGAGGGCACACAACTCCCCTAGCACAGATACGCAGTATTTT. It translates to CASSPRAHNSPSTDTQYF.

The chain carries TRBV4-1 and TRBJ2-7; D is uncertain. Trimming took off 0 bases at V and 2 bases at J, with 5 bases between the two ends. Germline V CDR1 and CDR2: MGHRA, YSYEKL. This CDR3 is 13 amino acids long. The CDR3 here is CASSQEGTYEQYF. The CDR3 coding sequence is TGCGCCAGCAGCCAAGAGGGCACCTACGAGCAGTACTTC.

CDR3 region: CASSQEVPWRTDTQYF. CDR3 bases: TGCGCCAGCAGCCAAGAGGTGCCATGGCGCACAGATACGCAGTATTTT. The chain recombines TRBV4-1 with TRBJ2-3; D is unclear. Germline V gene data show CDR1 as MGHRA and CDR2 as YSYEKL. The CDR3 totals 16 residues. Trimming removed 0 bases from V and 1 base from J, with 11 bases in between.

This clonotype was counted between two and nine times. The chain joins TRBV27 to TRBJ1-2; 9 bases fit TRBD1. This CDR3 is built from 16 residues. J lost 5 bases, V lost 3 bases, and 10 bases had no gene match. The germline V gene has CDR1 MNHEY and CDR2 SMNVEV (reference sequence). The CDR3 sequence is CASSFRRTGGGYGYTF. The DNA of the CDR3 is TGTGCCAGCAGTTTCCGCAGAACAGGGGGCGGTTATGGCTACACCTTC.

This clonotype came up many times. The chain has TRBV2 and TRBJ2-5, with D hard to call. The CDR3 consists of 12 residues. Germline V CDR1 and CDR2: SNHLY, FYNNEI. Trimming removed 5 bases from V and 0 bases from J, with 4 bases in between. The CDR3 sequence is CASSRDQETQYF. The CDR3 DNA sequence: TGTGCCAGCAGTAGAGACCAAGAGACCCAGTACTTC.

The chain combines TRBV4-2 with TRBJ2-5, with 7 bases aligning to TRBD2. V shed 4 bases, J shed 2 bases, and the junction held 10 bases outside the gene matches. This CDR3 comprises 16 residues. Germline V gene data show CDR1 as LGHNA and CDR2 as YNFKEQ. The chain's CDR3 is CASSRARLAEQETQYF. For the CDR3, the DNA is TGTGCCAGCAGCCGGGCGAGGCTAGCGGAGCAAGAGACCCAGTACTTC.

V gene TRBV27 combines with J gene TRBJ2-6; D call uncertain. Germline V gene lookup returns CDR1 MNHEY and CDR2 SMNVEV (reference sequence). V was shortened by 1 base and J by 0 bases, with 4 bases between the two germline ends. The CDR3 is 15 residues long. CDR3 residues: CASSLYSSGANVLTF. The CDR3 region has the DNA TGTGCCAGCAGTTTATACTCCTCTGGGGCCAACGTCCTGACTTTC. Based on the CDR3 plus reference TRBV27 and TRBJ2-6, the full variable domain is EAQVTQNPRYLITVTGKKLTVTCSQNMNHEYMSWYRQDPGLGLRQIYYSMNVEVTDKGDVPEGYKVSRKEKRNFPLILESPSPNQTSLYFCASSLYSSGANVLTFGAGSRLTVL.

This rearrangement joins TRBV13 to TRBJ2-7, with D possibly being TRBD1 (6 bases). V was pared by 5 bases and J by 1 base, with 15 bases between. The CDR3 has 15 amino acids. Germline assignment: CDR1 PRHDT and CDR2 FYEKMQ (reference sequence). The CDR3 loop reads CASSSTGTGSYEQYV. The CDR3 nucleotides are TGTGCCAGCAGCAGCACAGGGACGGGGTCCTACGAGCAGTACGTC.

The V and J genes are TRBV6-1 and TRBJ2-7; maybe TRBD1 (6 bases). Trimming stripped 0 bases from V and 8 bases from J, with 17 bases between. Germline CDR1 reads MNHNS; CDR2 reads SASEGT. This CDR3 contains 15 residues. CDR3 nucleotides: TGTGCCAGCAGTGAAGCCCCTTGGGGGCAGGGGAAGCAGTACGTC. Translation: CASSEAPWGQGKQYV.

The chain employs TRBV12-3 or TRBV12-4 and TRBJ2-3, with TRBD2 as a possible D gene (6 bases). This CDR3 has 13 amino acids. V was cut by 3 bases and J by 4 bases, with 8 bases left in between. In nucleotides, the CDR3 is TGTGCCAGCAGTTTTATAGCGGCAGATACGCAGTATTTT. This translates into CASSFIAADTQYF.

The chain has TRBV6-1 and TRBJ2-7; D may be TRBD1 (7 bases). This CDR3 is built from 14 residues. Trimming cost V 6 bases and J 7 bases, with 19 bases left between them. Germline V gene sequence: CDR1 MNHNS, CDR2 SASEGT. The CDR3 DNA follows: TGTGCCAGCAGGGAGGAGGGGGCAGTGGGAGAGCAGTACTTC. It codes for CASREEGAVGEQYF.

The sample holds a few counts of this clonotype. The chain carries TRBV7-9 and TRBJ1-1; a weak D match, TRBD1 (5 bases). V dropped 2 bases and J dropped 3 bases, with 16 bases sitting between them. This CDR3 is built from 16 residues. Germline CDR1 is SEHNR and CDR2 is FQNEAQ (reference sequence). CDR3 amino acids: CASSLRWGDRDTEAFF. For the CDR3, the DNA is TGTGCCAGCAGCTTAAGGTGGGGGGATAGGGACACTGAAGCTTTCTTT.

This clonotype was picked up a small number of times. The chain joins TRBV29-1 to TRBJ2-1, with 10 bases fitting TRBD1. The CDR3 is 15 residues long. Germline V CDR1 and CDR2: SQVTM, ANQGSEA. V gave up 2 bases and J gave up 7 bases; unmatched junction bases: 8. The CDR3 protein is CSVEPRTGGENEQFF. CDR3 sequence (DNA): TGCAGCGTTGAACCTCGGACAGGGGGGGAGAATGAGCAGTTCTTC.

The chain joins TRBV2 to TRBJ2-7; a possible D gene is TRBD2 (5 bases). The V end lost 3 bases, the J end lost 7 bases, and 13 bases lay between the germline ends. Germline CDR1 SNHLY, CDR2 FYNNEI. The CDR3 consists of 13 residues. This CDR3 reads CASSDPRGLEQYF. The CDR3 nucleotides read TGTGCCAGCAGTGATCCCCGAGGACTGGAGCAGTACTTC.

V is TRBV7-2 and J is TRBJ2-3; 9 nucleotides align to TRBD2. The CDR3 extends over 18 amino acids. In germline, CDR1 is SGHTA, CDR2 FQGNSA. Trimming took 0 bases from V and 3 from J; bases not matched to a gene: 10. DNA for the CDR3: TGTGCCAGCAGCTTAGCCTCTAGCGGGGTGAGGGCGACAGATACGCAGTATTTT. Translating gives CASSLASSGVRATDTQYF.